This TCR beta chain was profiled in a study of molecular identifiers for immune sequencing clone quantification. The table lists this clonotype with many counts. TCRdb re-derived calls from the PCR reads in MiXCR, one entry per CDR3 protein. The profile shows about 640,000 distinct CDR3 sequences, about 20% of them singletons. Material: naive CD8+ T cells from blood, with Jurkat cell RNA spiked in. Sample subset: FACS-sorted CD8+CD4-CCR7+CD45RA+ naive T cells. The TCR comes from a human donor in good health. Some libraries in this study had Jurkat cell RNA spiked in.

The DNA for the CDR3 is TGTGCCAGCAGTCCGGGACCCGGGGGAGGTACTGAAGCTTTCTTT. This encodes CASSPGPGGGTEAFF. The chain carries TRBV27 and TRBJ1-1; perhaps TRBD1 as D (5 bases). CDR3 size: 15 residues. V was shortened by 5 bases and J by 5 bases, with 18 bases between the two germline ends. Germline CDR1 is MNHEY and CDR2 is SMNVEV (reference sequence).